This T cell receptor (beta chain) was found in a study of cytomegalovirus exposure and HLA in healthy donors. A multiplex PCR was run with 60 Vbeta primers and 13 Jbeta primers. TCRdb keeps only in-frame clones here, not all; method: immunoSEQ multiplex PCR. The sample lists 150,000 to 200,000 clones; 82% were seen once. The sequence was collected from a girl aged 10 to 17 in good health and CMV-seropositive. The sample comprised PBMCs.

CDR3 sequence (DNA): TGTGCCAGCAGCCCGGGACTAGTTACGAGCGAGCAGTACTTC. Its translation: CASSPGLVTSEQYF. This chain uses TRBV27 with TRBJ2-7; 8 nucleotides match TRBD2. Germline values: CDR1 MNHEY, CDR2 SMNVEV (reference sequence). V dropped 6 bases and J dropped 6; count of bases not matched to a gene: 10. This CDR3 is 14 amino acids long.